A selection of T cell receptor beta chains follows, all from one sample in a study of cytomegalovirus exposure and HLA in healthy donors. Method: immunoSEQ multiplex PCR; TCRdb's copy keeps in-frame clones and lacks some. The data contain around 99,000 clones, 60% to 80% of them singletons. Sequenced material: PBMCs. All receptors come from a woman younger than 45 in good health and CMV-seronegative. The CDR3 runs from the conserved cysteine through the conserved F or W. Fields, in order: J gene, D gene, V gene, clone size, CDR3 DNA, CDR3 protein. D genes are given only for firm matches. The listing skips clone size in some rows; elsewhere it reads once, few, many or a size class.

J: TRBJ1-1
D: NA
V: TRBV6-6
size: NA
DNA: TGTGCCAGCAGCCCCCCTAACCAGAACACTGAAGCTTTCTTT
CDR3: CASSPPNQNTEAFF

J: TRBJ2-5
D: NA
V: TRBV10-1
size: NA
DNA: TGCGCCAGCAGTGAACAGTCTAACGATTGGGAGACCCAGTACTTC
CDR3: CASSEQSNDWETQYF

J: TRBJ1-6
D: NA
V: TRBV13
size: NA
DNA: TGTGCCAGCAGCTTCGGCCCGGGCTATAATTCACCCCTCCACTTT
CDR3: CASSFGPGYNSPLHF

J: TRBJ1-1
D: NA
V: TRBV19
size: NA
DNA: TGTGCCAGTAGTACCCCTGGCCTGAACACTGAAGCTTTCTTT
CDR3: CASSTPGLNTEAFF

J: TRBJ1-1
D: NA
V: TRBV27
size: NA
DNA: TGTGCCAGCAGGGGACAATTAGGATTGGCCACTGAAGCTTTCTTT
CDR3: CASRGQLGLATEAFF

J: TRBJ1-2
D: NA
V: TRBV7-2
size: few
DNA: TGTGCCAGCAGCCAGGGATCCCAAGGGTTCTATGGCTACACCTTC
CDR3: CASSQGSQGFYGYTF

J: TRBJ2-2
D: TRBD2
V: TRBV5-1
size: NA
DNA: TGCGCCAGCAGCCCTCTAGCGGGGGGCACCGGGGAGCTGTTTTTT
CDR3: CASSPLAGGTGELFF

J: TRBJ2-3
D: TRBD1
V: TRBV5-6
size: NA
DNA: TGTGCCAGCAGCTGGGACAGATCCTACGATACGCAGTATTTT
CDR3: CASSWDRSYDTQYF

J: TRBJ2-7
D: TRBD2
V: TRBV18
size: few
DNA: TGTGCCAGCTCACCGCAGGCGGGAGGGGAGTTAGAGCAGTACTTC
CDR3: CASSPQAGGELEQYF

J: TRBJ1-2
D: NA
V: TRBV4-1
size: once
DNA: TGCGCCAGCAGCCAAGATGACAGGCTAAGCGGCTACACCTTC
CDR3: CASSQDDRLSGYTF

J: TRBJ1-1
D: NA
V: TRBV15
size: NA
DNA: TGTGCCACCAGCAGGACCCGTCCGAGGGACACTGAAGCTTTCTTT
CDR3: CATSRTRPRDTEAFF

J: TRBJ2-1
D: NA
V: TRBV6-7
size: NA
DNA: TGTGCCAGCAGCCGGGGGATTGTACCTATCAGGCGCTACAATGAGCAGTTCTTC
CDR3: CASSRGIVPIRRYNEQFF

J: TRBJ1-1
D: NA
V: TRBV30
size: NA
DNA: TGTGCCTCCCTGCTTAACAGGGACACTGAAGCTTTCTTT
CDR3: CASLLNRDTEAFF

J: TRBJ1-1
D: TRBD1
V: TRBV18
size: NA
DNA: TGTGCCAGCTCCCCACCTGGACAGGGGGCACTGAACACTGAAGCTTTCTTT
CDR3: CASSPPGQGALNTEAFF

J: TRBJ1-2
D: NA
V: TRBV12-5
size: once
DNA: TGTGCTAGTGGTTTAGGACAGAACTATGGCTACACCTTC
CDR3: CASGLGQNYGYTF

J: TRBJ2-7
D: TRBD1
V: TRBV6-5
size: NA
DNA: TGTGCCACCTGGGGGGACAGGGTTAATCATTACGGGCAGTACTTC
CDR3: CATWGDRVNHYGQYF

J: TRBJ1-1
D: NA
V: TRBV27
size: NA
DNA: TGTGCCAGCAGCCTTGAGGCCACCACTGAAGCTTTCTTT
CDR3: CASSLEATTEAFF

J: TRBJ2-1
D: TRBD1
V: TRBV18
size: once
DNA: TGTGCCAGCTGGGGACAGGACAGGTTTGGGGAGCAGTTCTTC
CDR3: CASWGQDRFGEQFF

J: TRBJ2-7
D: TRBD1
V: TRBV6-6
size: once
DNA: TGTGCCAGCACCGAGGACAGGGACGAGCAGTACTTC
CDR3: CASTEDRDEQYF

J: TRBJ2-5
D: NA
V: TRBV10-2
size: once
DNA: TGCGCCAGCAGTGAGTACCTCGTGGGGACAAGCCAAGAGACCCAGTACTTC
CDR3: CASSEYLVGTSQETQYF

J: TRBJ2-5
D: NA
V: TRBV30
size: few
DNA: TGTGCCTGGAGTCCCACGGGGCAAGAGACCCAGTACTTC
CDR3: CAWSPTGQETQYF